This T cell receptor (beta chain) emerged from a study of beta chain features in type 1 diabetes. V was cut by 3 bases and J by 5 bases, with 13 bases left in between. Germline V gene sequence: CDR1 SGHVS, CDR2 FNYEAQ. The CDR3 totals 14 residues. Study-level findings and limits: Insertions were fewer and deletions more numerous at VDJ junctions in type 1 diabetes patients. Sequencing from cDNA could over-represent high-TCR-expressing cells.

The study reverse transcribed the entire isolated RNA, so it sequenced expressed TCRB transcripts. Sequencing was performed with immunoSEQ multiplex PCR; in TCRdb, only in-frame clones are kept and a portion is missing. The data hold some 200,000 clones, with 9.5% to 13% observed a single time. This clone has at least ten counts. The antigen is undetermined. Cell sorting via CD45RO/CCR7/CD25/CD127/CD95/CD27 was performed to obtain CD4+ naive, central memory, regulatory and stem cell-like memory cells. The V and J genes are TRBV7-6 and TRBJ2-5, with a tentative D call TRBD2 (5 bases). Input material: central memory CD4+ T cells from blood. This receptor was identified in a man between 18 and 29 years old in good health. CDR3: CASSLRSGSETQYF. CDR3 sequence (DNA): TGTGCCAGCAGCTTGAGGTCGGGGTCGGAGACCCAGTACTTC.